The next 30 T cell receptor beta chains were all read from a single sample in a study of identical twins. TCRdb reanalysed the 5' RACE reads using MiXCR and keeps one entry per CDR3 protein. The sample has around 250,000 distinct CDR3 sequences; 12% are singletons. These data were likewise used in another study, on yellow fever vaccine responses in identical twins.

The material sequenced was memory (CD45RO+) T cells sorted from blood. All receptors come from a woman between 18 and 30 years old in good health.

In this sample, this clonotype turned up many times. The chain is built from TRBV11-2 and TRBJ2-5, with D perhaps TRBD2 (6 bases). The V end was cut by 0 bases, the J end by 5 bases, with 10 bases between. This CDR3 has 14 residues. CDR1 and CDR2 (germline): SGHAT, FQNNGV. In DNA, the CDR3 is TGTGCCAGCAGCTTAGAATGGGACTCCGAGACCCAGTACTTC. It yields the protein CASSLEWDSETQYF. The complete variable domain, with remaining parts taken from reference TRBV11-2 and TRBJ2-5, reads EAGVAQSPRYKIIEKRQSVAFWCNPISGHATLYWYQQILGQGPKLLIQFQNNGVVDDSQLPKDRFSAERLKGVDSTLKIQPAKLEDSAVYLCASSLEWDSETQYFGPGTRLLVL.

This clonotype was recorded at least ten times. The chain combines TRBV7-9 with TRBJ2-7, with unresolved D. Deletions cut 5 bases from V and 3 bases from J, with 8 bases between. The CDR3 is made up of 12 amino acids. CDR1 is SEHNR, CDR2 FQNEAQ, per germline (reference sequence). The CDR3 spells CASSPPNYEQYF. The CDR3 bases are TGTGCCAGCAGCCCCCCAAACTACGAGCAGTACTTC.

DNA of the CDR3: TGTGCCAGCAGACCTGGACTAGCGAGGGAGCTGTTTTTT. Protein product: CASRPGLARELFF. The chain employs TRBV6-2 or TRBV6-3 and TRBJ2-2; 9 bases fit TRBD2. CDR3 length equals 13 residues. Germline V CDR1 and CDR2: MNHEY, SVGEGT. J lost 9 bases, V lost 6 bases, and 5 bases had no gene match.

In its sample, this clonotype was seen many times. J is TRBJ2-7 and V is TRBV10-3, with D uncertain. CDR3 length equals 11 residues. From germline, CDR1 is ENHRY and CDR2 SYGVKD. Deletions cut 4 bases from V and 3 bases from J, with 4 bases between. CDR3 loop: CAISADYEQYF. Here the CDR3 DNA reads TGTGCCATCAGTGCAGACTACGAGCAGTACTTC.

The CDR3 loop is CAWSIRGDTQYF. As DNA, the CDR3 is TGTGCCTGGAGTATCCGGGGAGATACGCAGTATTTT. This sequence joins TRBV30 and TRBJ2-3; a weak D match, TRBD2 (5 bases). CDR1 GTSNPN and CDR2 SVGIG come from the germline V gene (reference sequence). V dropped 2 bases and J dropped 5 bases, with 8 bases sitting between them. CDR3 length: 12 residues.

V gene TRBV4-3 combines with J gene TRBJ2-3; D possibly corresponds to TRBD2 (5 bases). The CDR3 length is 15 residues. The germline V gene has CDR1 LGHNA and CDR2 YSLEER. V dropped 0 bases and J dropped 5 bases, with 12 bases sitting between them. The CDR3 loop is CASSQDPLVGDTQYF. The CDR3 DNA is TGCGCCAGCAGCCAAGATCCACTAGTAGGAGATACGCAGTATTTT.

This chain connects TRBV7-9 to TRBJ2-5, with D tentatively TRBD1 (5 bases). The ends were cut back, 6 bases at V and 7 bases at J, with 12 bases in the middle. The CDR3 extends over 12 amino acids. The germline CDR1 and CDR2 sequences are SEHNR and FQNEAQ (reference sequence). In nucleotides, the CDR3 is TGTGCCAGCAGACAAAGTACAGGGACCCAGTACTTC. Protein sequence: CASRQSTGTQYF.

The genes are TRBV6-5 and TRBJ2-5; TRBD1 might be the D (6 bases). CDR1 and CDR2 from the germline V gene are MNHEY and SVGAGI. Trimming shortened V by 5 bases and J by 1 base, and 11 bases separated the two germline ends. This CDR3 contains 14 residues. CDR3 bases: TGTGCCAGCAGTAACGGACAGATCCAAGAGACCCAGTACTTC. Its translation is CASSNGQIQETQYF.

A few counts support this clonotype. The chain recombines TRBV4-1 with TRBJ2-1, with D possibly being TRBD2 (5 bases). This CDR3 contains 13 residues. Looked up from germline, CDR1 is MGHRA and CDR2 is YSYEKL. Trimming took 1 base from V and 8 from J, leaving 9 bases between them. CDR3: CASSQAPGYEQFF. The CDR3 DNA follows: TGCGCCAGCAGCCAAGCCCCGGGATATGAGCAGTTCTTC.

The chain has TRBV7-2 and TRBJ2-3, with a weak D call TRBD2 (5 bases). Germline CDR1 and CDR2: SGHTA and FQGNSA. The CDR3 is 16 amino acids. Trimming left V 1 base short and J 2 bases short, with 13 bases between. The CDR3 is CASSLVGGSFTDTQYF. CDR3 nucleotides: TGTGCCAGCAGCTTAGTCGGTGGGAGTTTCACAGATACGCAGTATTTT. The variable domain in full, with the rest retrieved from reference TRBV7-2 and TRBJ2-3, is GAGVSQSPSNKVTEKGKDVELRCDPISGHTALYWYRQSLGQGLEFLIYFQGNSAPDKSGLPSDRFSAERTGGSVSTLTIQRTQQEDSAVYLCASSLVGGSFTDTQYFGPGTRLTVL.

This clonotype appeared a few times. The gene calls are TRBV30 and TRBJ2-1, with TRBD2 matching 9 bases. Germline V CDR1 and CDR2: GTSNPN, SVGIG (reference sequence). CDR3 length: 14 residues. Losses at the gene ends were 1 base for V and 8 bases for J; bases not matched to a gene: 6. As DNA, the CDR3 is TGTGCCTGGAGTGATGGCGGGAGGGCCGATGAGCAGTTCTTC. Its translation is CAWSDGGRADEQFF.

This clonotype has ten or more counts. The genes are TRBV20-1 and TRBJ2-7; D may be TRBD1 (5 bases). The CDR3 length is 15 residues. With 0 bases removed from V and 1 base from J, the gap between germline ends came to 13 bases. Germline values: CDR1 DFQATT, CDR2 SNEGSKA (reference sequence). CDR3 coding DNA: TGCAGTGCTAGAGAGGCACAGGTTATATCCTACGAGCAGTACTTC. Translating gives CSAREAQVISYEQYF.

This clonotype turned up a few times. The chain couples TRBV7-2 to TRBJ1-2; D is uncertain. Per germline, CDR1 SGHTA and CDR2 FQGNSA. The CDR3 loop spans 17 amino acids. Trimming left V 2 bases short and J 4 bases short, with 20 bases between. The CDR3: CASSLNPGRAEGYGYTF. The CDR3 coding sequence is TGTGCCAGCAGCTTAAACCCCGGTCGTGCCGAGGGCTATGGCTACACCTTC. Variable domain in full (rest from reference TRBV7-2 and TRBJ1-2): GAGVSQSPSNKVTEKGKDVELRCDPISGHTALYWYRQSLGQGLEFLIYFQGNSAPDKSGLPSDRFSAERTGGSVSTLTIQRTQQEDSAVYLCASSLNPGRAEGYGYTFGSGTRLTVV.

CDR3 DNA: TGTGCCAGCAGCTCGAACACAGGGGATAGCACCGGGGAGCTGTTTTTT. It is translated as CASSSNTGDSTGELFF. The chain links TRBV7-2 to TRBJ2-2, with TRBD1 matching 7 bases. V was clipped by 4 bases and J by 4 bases; unmatched bases: 9. The CDR3 consists of 16 residues. Per the germline V gene, CDR1 is SGHTA and CDR2 is FQGNSA.

This clonotype was counted a few times. The chain carries TRBV18 and TRBJ2-1, with D maybe TRBD1 (6 bases). Trimming cost V 2 bases and J 8 bases, with 10 bases left between them. Germline-derived CDR1 and CDR2 are KGHSH and LQKENI. The CDR3 has 13 amino acids. This CDR3 reads CASSPRGIDEQFF. DNA of the CDR3: TGTGCCAGCTCACCAAGGGGGATCGATGAGCAGTTCTTC.

The chain links TRBV25-1 to TRBJ2-2, with 7 positions matching TRBD1. Germline V lookup: CDR1 MGHDK, CDR2 SYGVNS. The CDR3 is made up of 14 amino acids. J gave up 5 bases and V 8 bases, and 8 bases lay outside the gene matches. The CDR3 DNA reads as TGTGCCAGCGCCTCGACAGGGCCAACCGGGGAGCTGTTTTTT. Translating gives CASASTGPTGELFF.

V gene TRBV28 combines with J gene TRBJ2-3; the match to TRBD2 covers 10 bases. Germline loops: CDR1 MDHEN, CDR2 SYDVKM. J was trimmed by 2 bases and V by 6 bases; bases with no gene match: 5. The CDR3 runs 15 residues. DNA of the CDR3: TGTGCCAGCAGCTCTAGCGGGGGCGTCACAGATACGCAGTATTTT. It codes for CASSSSGGVTDTQYF.

This clonotype was observed many times. V usage is TRBV12-3 or TRBV12-4 and J usage is TRBJ2-2; tentatively, D is TRBD2 (5 bases). The V gene lost 5 bases and the J gene lost 4 bases, with 8 bases spanning the gap. The CDR3 has 13 amino acids. The CDR3 here is CASSNRGTGELFF. The CDR3 region has the DNA TGTGCCAGCAGTAATCGGGGCACCGGGGAGCTGTTTTTT.

Only a few counts were recorded for this clonotype. J is TRBJ1-2 and V is TRBV7-2; D is perhaps TRBD1 (6 bases). V lost 5 bases, J lost 3 bases, and 13 bases lay in between. Germline V gives CDR1 SGHTA, CDR2 FQGNSA. The CDR3 runs 14 residues. The CDR3 DNA sequence: TGTGCCAGCAGCCCCCCCGGGGGCGACTATGGCTACACCTTC. Amino acid sequence: CASSPPGGDYGYTF.

This clonotype has just a few counts. The chain carries TRBV28 and TRBJ2-5; D call uncertain. The V end was cut by 7 bases, the J end by 5 bases, with 11 bases between. Germline assignment: CDR1 MDHEN and CDR2 SYDVKM. The CDR3 length is 12 residues. CDR3 loop: CASTVGSETQYF. The CDR3 DNA sequence: TGTGCCAGCACCGTAGGTTCGGAGACCCAGTACTTC.

This clonotype was picked up one time. V is TRBV11-2 and J is TRBJ2-6; TRBD2 matches at 7 bases. Germline V gene data show CDR1 as SGHAT and CDR2 as FQNNGV. The CDR3 length is 19 residues. The V and J ends lost 5 bases and 0 bases, in that order; junction bases with no gene match: 13. CDR3 DNA: TGTGCCAGCAGCCCACGCGGGAGCGGGGTGGGCTCTGGGGCCAACGTCCTGACTTTC. Translated: CASSPRGSGVGSGANVLTF.

The V gene is TRBV4-2, the J gene TRBJ2-5, with 9 nucleotides matching TRBD2. Germline V gene data show CDR1 as LGHNA and CDR2 as YNFKEQ. This CDR3 is built from 17 residues. The ends lost 4 bases at V and 2 bases at J; junction bases unmatched: 11. The CDR3 protein is CASSLLRKRGDQETQYF. CDR3 nucleotides: TGTGCCAGCAGCCTCCTCCGCAAGCGGGGGGATCAAGAGACCCAGTACTTC.

This chain links TRBV15 with TRBJ1-5; tentative D call: TRBD1 (6 bases). V lost 0 bases and J lost 4, with 13 bases in between. The CDR3 length is 16 residues. Germline V CDR1 and CDR2: LNHNV, YYDKDF (reference sequence). The CDR3 region is CATSREGAGENQPQHF. CDR3 coding DNA: TGTGCCACCAGCAGAGAAGGGGCAGGGGAAAATCAGCCCCAGCATTTT.

The chain is built from TRBV7-2 and TRBJ2-1, with D unresolved. Trimming took 1 base from V and 11 from J, leaving 9 bases between them. This CDR3 is 12 amino acids long. Per the germline V gene, CDR1 is SGHTA and CDR2 is FQGNSA. The CDR3 DNA reads as TGTGCCAGCAGCTTAGACCAGTTGAAGCAGTTCTTC. Encoded protein: CASSLDQLKQFF.

This clonotype was recorded at least ten times. The chain joins TRBV29-1 to TRBJ2-1; TRBD1 matches at 8 bases. Germline loops: CDR1 SQVTM, CDR2 ANQGSEA. The V gene end was trimmed by 5 bases and the J gene end by 2 bases; junction bases not matched to a gene: 5. The CDR3 length is 14 residues. The CDR3 here is CSVFRQGTYNEQFF. Here the CDR3 DNA reads TGCAGCGTTTTCAGACAGGGGACCTACAATGAGCAGTTCTTC.

This clonotype was counted ten times or more. V is TRBV5-1 and J is TRBJ2-5; D not resolved. Germline loops: CDR1 SGHRS, CDR2 YFSETQ. The CDR3 contains 12 residues. The V gene lost 4 bases and the J gene lost 5 bases, with 9 bases spanning the gap. CDR3 in DNA: TGCGCCAGCAGCATAACCCAGGAGACCCAGTACTTC. Translated, it gives CASSITQETQYF.

This rearrangement joins TRBV15 to TRBJ2-7; 7 nucleotides match TRBD1. Germline V gives CDR1 LNHNV, CDR2 YYDKDF (reference sequence). Losses at the gene ends were 3 bases for V and 7 bases for J; bases not matched to a gene: 3. The CDR3 contains 12 residues. The CDR3 sequence is CATSRTTGEQYF. CDR3 in DNA: TGTGCCACCAGCAGGACGACAGGGGAGCAGTACTTC.

This clonotype has just a few counts. The V and J genes are TRBV6-2 or TRBV6-3 and TRBJ2-1; possibly TRBD2 for D (6 bases). Trimming took off 4 bases at V and 1 base at J, with 14 bases between the two ends. There are 16 residues in the CDR3. Germline lookup yields CDR1 MNHEY and CDR2 SVGEGT. The CDR3 reads CASSSIVGGSYNEQFF. The CDR3 DNA reads TGTGCCAGCAGTTCGATTGTCGGGGGTTCCTACAATGAGCAGTTCTTC.

The chain joins TRBV9 to TRBJ2-1; TRBD2 matches 7 bases. The CDR3 length is 15 residues. Germline V gives CDR1 SGDLS, CDR2 YYNGEE. With 0 bases clipped from V and 9 bases from J, the junction kept 9 bases outside the gene matches. The CDR3 DNA reads TGTGCCAGCAGCGTAGCTAACGCGGGGGAGGCTGAGCAGTTCTTC. Protein product: CASSVANAGEAEQFF.

This clonotype showed up just a few times. The genes are TRBV7-9 and TRBJ1-1; D possibly corresponds to TRBD1 (5 bases). The V end lost 1 base, the J end lost 2 bases, and 11 bases lay between the germline ends. This CDR3 has 15 amino acids. CDR1 is SEHNR and CDR2 is FQNEAQ in the germline V gene (reference sequence). CDR3 DNA: TGTGCCAGCAGCTTAGAATCAGGGCCTAACACTGAAGCTTTCTTT. Translation: CASSLESGPNTEAFF. The full variable domain, completed using reference TRBV7-9 and TRBJ1-1, is DTGVSQNPRHKITKRGQNVTFRCDPISEHNRLYWYRQTLGQGPEFLTYFQNEAQLEKSRLLSDRFSAERPKGSFSTLEIQRTEQGDSAMYLCASSLESGPNTEAFFGQGTRLTVV.